What follows are 24 T cell receptor beta chains derived from one specimen sequenced in a study of blood T cell repertoires in COVID-19. Sequencing used immunoSEQ multiplex PCR; TCRdb keeps in-frame clones, though not all of them. The sample lists about 150,000 clones, more than 75% occurring once. The sample taken for sequencing was PBMCs or T cells enriched from blood (not recorded which). Receptors originate from a woman aged 50 to 60 who had recovered from COVID-19.

This clone appeared once. The chain joins TRBV5-4 to TRBJ2-1; 9 bases align to TRBD2. The CDR3 totals 15 residues. Germline CDR1 SGHNT, CDR2 YYREEE (reference sequence). The J segment lost 4 bases and the V segment lost 3 bases, leaving 5 bases of the junction unmatched. For the CDR3, the DNA is TGTGCCAGCAGCTCGAGCGGGGGGCTTTACAATGAGCAGTTCTTC. It yields the protein CASSSSGGLYNEQFF.

The chain combines TRBV6-5 with TRBJ2-1, with 8 bases that match TRBD2. The V segment lost 2 bases and the J segment 4 bases; nucleotides outside the gene matches: 4. The germline V gene encodes CDR1 MNHEY and CDR2 SVGAGI. This CDR3 comprises 15 residues. CDR3 sequence reads: CASSYGLAGYNEQFF. CDR3 coding DNA: TGTGCCAGCAGTTACGGGTTAGCGGGATACAATGAGCAGTTCTTC.

This chain's CDR3 is CASSLEGENSPLHF. CDR3 DNA sequence: TGTGCCAGCAGCTTGGAGGGAGAAAATTCACCCCTCCACTTT. V gene TRBV5-4 combines with J gene TRBJ1-6; D remains unclear. CDR3 length equals 14 residues. V dropped 0 bases and J dropped 7 bases, with 8 bases sitting between them. Germline assignment: CDR1 SGHNT and CDR2 YYREEE (reference sequence).

The chain has TRBV28 and TRBJ1-2; D may be TRBD1 (5 bases). The V end was cut by 6 bases, the J end by 8 bases, with 16 bases between. CDR1 is MDHEN, CDR2 SYDVKM, per germline. The CDR3 is 13 amino acids. CDR3 coding DNA: TGTGCCAGCAGGTCGGCAGGGTTCTACGGCTACACCTTC. Protein product: CASRSAGFYGYTF.

This sequence joins TRBV18 and TRBJ2-5; 7 bases align to TRBD2. The CDR3 consists of 15 residues. The V gene's germline CDR1 is KGHSH and CDR2 LQKENI. Trimming removed 5 bases from V and 2 bases from J; junction bases left unmatched: 8. This CDR3 reads CASSRQGGGQETQYF. Written as DNA, the CDR3 is TGTGCCAGCTCAAGGCAGGGCGGGGGTCAAGAGACCCAGTACTTC.

The chain is built from TRBV5-1 and TRBJ2-2, with TRBD2 matching over 7 bases. There are 16 residues in the CDR3. J lost 3 bases, V lost 4 bases, and 9 bases had no gene match. The germline V gene has CDR1 SGHRS and CDR2 YFSETQ. This chain's CDR3 is CASSRGVTGDTGELFF. CDR3 coding DNA: TGCGCCAGCAGCCGGGGGGTTACGGGCGACACCGGGGAGCTGTTTTTT.

The V gene is TRBV12-5, the J gene TRBJ2-1, with 8 bases fitting TRBD2. The CDR3 is made up of 16 amino acids. V was clipped by 3 bases and J by 0 bases; unmatched bases: 4. CDR1 and CDR2 (germline): LGHNT, FRNRAP. CDR3: CASGLGSGNSYNEQFF. The CDR3 DNA sequence: TGTGCTAGTGGTTTAGGTAGCGGGAACTCCTACAATGAGCAGTTCTTC.

The V call is TRBV5-5, the J call TRBJ2-7; 9 bases agree with TRBD1. This CDR3 has 17 residues. V was pared by 3 bases and J by 1 base, with 11 bases of the junction left unmatched. Germline V gene lookup returns CDR1 SGHKS and CDR2 YYEKEE (reference sequence). In DNA, the CDR3 is TGTGCCAGCAGCTCAGAGACCGGGACAGGGCCTTCCTACGAGCAGTACTTC. This sequence encodes CASSSETGTGPSYEQYF.

This chain connects TRBV10-1 to TRBJ2-5; 7 bases align to TRBD2. Germline lookup yields CDR1 WNHNN and CDR2 SYGVQD (reference sequence). The CDR3 runs to 15 residues. J was trimmed by 1 base and V by 0 bases; bases with no gene match: 2. In DNA form, the CDR3 reads TGCGCCAGCAGTGAGTCCGGACTAGGCCAAGAGACCCAGTACTTC. It translates to CASSESGLGQETQYF.

The J gene is TRBJ2-2, the V gene TRBV12-2; the D call in the table, TRBD2, was not verified against the DNA. TRBV12-2 is assigned pseudogene status. This CDR3 contains 17 residues. This CDR3 reads CASRLTCLAGPTGELFF. Written as DNA, the CDR3 is TGTGCAAGTCGCTTAACCTGCCTAGCGGGACCAACCGGGGAGCTGTTTTTT.

The V and J genes are TRBV12-3 or TRBV12-4 and TRBJ1-2; D may be TRBD1 (6 bases). V was pared by 3 bases and J by 8 bases, with 10 bases between. The CDR3 contains 12 residues. The CDR3 bases are TGTGCCAGCAGTTTTGGGGACACGGGCTACACCTTC. This sequence encodes CASSFGDTGYTF.

This clone was detected only a few times. The chain joins TRBV5-1 to TRBJ2-1; D perhaps matches TRBD1 (6 bases). CDR1 SGHRS and CDR2 YFSETQ come from the germline V gene. Trimming pared 10 bases from V and 8 bases from J, leaving 19 bases between. This CDR3 spans 13 amino acids. CDR3 DNA: TGCGCCCCCCCAGGGGAAAGCCCCCATGAGCAGTTCTTC. Its translation: CAPPGESPHEQFF.

The CDR3 region is CSVGAGRRETQYF. In nucleotides, the CDR3 is TGCAGCGTTGGGGCAGGGCGTCGGGAGACCCAGTACTTC. The gene calls are TRBV29-1 and TRBJ2-5; D perhaps matches TRBD1 (5 bases). Trimming left V 4 bases short and J 5 bases short, with 14 bases between. This CDR3 is built from 13 residues. Germline assignment: CDR1 SQVTM and CDR2 ANQGSEA.

J is TRBJ1-3 and V is TRBV2, with TRBD1 as a possible D gene (6 bases). Germline CDR1 and CDR2: SNHLY and FYNNEI. This CDR3 has 21 residues. Trimming cost V 6 bases and J 1 base, with 31 bases left between them. CDR3 protein: CASSPRDNGKGTPESGNTIYF. The DNA for the CDR3 is TGTGCCAGCAGCCCCCGGGACAATGGAAAAGGTACCCCCGAATCTGGAAACACCATATATTTT.

The chain links TRBV5-1 to TRBJ1-4, with 7 bases lining up with TRBD1. Unmatched junction bases numbered 4, after V lost 4 bases and J lost 4 bases. Germline V gives CDR1 SGHRS, CDR2 YFSETQ. This CDR3 is 14 amino acids long. CDR3 region: CASSVGQINEKLFF. CDR3 DNA sequence: TGCGCCAGCAGCGTGGGACAGATTAATGAAAAACTGTTTTTT.

The chain couples TRBV2 to TRBJ1-5; D remains ambiguous. The germline gives CDR1 SNHLY, CDR2 FYNNEI. The CDR3 totals 14 residues. V gave up 3 bases and J gave up 6 bases, with 12 bases separating them. CDR3 amino acids: CASSERSSVQPQHF. The CDR3 DNA is TGTGCCAGCAGTGAGAGGTCATCTGTTCAGCCCCAGCATTTT.

The chain joins TRBV9 to TRBJ2-7; D is undetermined. V gave up 0 bases and J gave up 0 bases, with 10 bases separating them. The CDR3 loop spans 15 amino acids. The V gene's germline CDR1 is SGDLS and CDR2 YYNGEE. CDR3 residues: CASSVGPVGSYEQYF. CDR3 in DNA: TGTGCCAGCAGCGTAGGTCCCGTCGGCTCCTACGAGCAGTACTTC. Using reference TRBV9 and TRBJ2-7 for the parts outside the CDR3, the full variable domain is DSGVTQTPKHLITATGQRVTLRCSPRSGDLSVYWYQQSLDQGLQFLIQYYNGEERAKGNILERFSAQQFPDLHSELNLSSLELGDSALYFCASSVGPVGSYEQYFGPGTRLTVT.

This clone was seen only once. The rearrangement joins TRBV6-5 to TRBJ2-1; 10 nucleotides agree with TRBD2. CDR1 and CDR2 from the germline V gene are MNHEY and SVGAGI. The J segment lost 3 bases and the V segment lost 8 bases, leaving 1 base of the junction unmatched. The CDR3 has 13 residues. For the CDR3, the DNA is TGTGCCAGCGGACTAGCGGTCTACAATGAGCAGTTCTTC. Translation gives CASGLAVYNEQFF.

The chain uses TRBV6-1 and TRBJ2-3; weak D call: TRBD2 (6 bases). This CDR3 is built from 17 residues. V shed 3 bases and J shed 1 base, with 17 bases lying between them. Germline CDR1 is MNHNS and CDR2 is SASEGT. The CDR3 DNA is TGTGCCAGCAGTGAGGGGCTGACATCGGGGGGCACAGATACGCAGTATTTT. Translating gives CASSEGLTSGGTDTQYF.

This clone came up once. The J gene is TRBJ2-7, the V gene TRBV7-2; no definite D call. Trimming removed 6 bases at V and 1 base at J, with 16 bases between. The CDR3 extends over 15 amino acids. The germline V gene encodes CDR1 SGHTA and CDR2 FQGNSA. The CDR3 DNA reads as TGTGCCAGCAGTCAGTTAGCTTCCTTATCCTACGAGCAGTACTTC. Translated: CASSQLASLSYEQYF. Full variable domain (remainder filled in from reference TRBV7-2 and TRBJ2-7): GAGVSQSPSNKVTEKGKDVELRCDPISGHTALYWYRQSLGQGLEFLIYFQGNSAPDKSGLPSDRFSAERTGGSVSTLTIQRTQQEDSAVYLCASSQLASLSYEQYFGPGTRLTVT.

The rearrangement links TRBV5-1 to TRBJ2-7; TRBD1 aligns across 8 bases. Germline assignment: CDR1 SGHRS and CDR2 YFSETQ. This CDR3 has 15 amino acids. Trimming cost V 0 bases and J 5 bases; bases outside gene matches: 7. For the CDR3, the DNA is TGCGCCAGCAGCTTGGCCCGGACAGGGAAGGACGAGCAGTACTTC. Amino acids: CASSLARTGKDEQYF.

CDR3 amino acids: CASGGQGDQPQHF. CDR3 sequence (DNA): TGTGCCAGCGGAGGACAGGGGGATCAGCCCCAGCATTTT. The V gene is TRBV2, the J gene TRBJ1-5; 10 bases agree with TRBD1. Germline assignment: CDR1 SNHLY and CDR2 FYNNEI. The CDR3 extends over 13 amino acids. Germline trimming cut 8 bases from V and 5 bases from J; bases unmatched to any gene: 3.

The genes are TRBV5-1 and TRBJ2-1; 9 bases agree with TRBD2. With V trimmed by 4 bases and J by 0 bases, 5 bases remained unmatched. CDR3 length equals 16 residues. Germline-derived CDR1 and CDR2 are SGHRS and YFSETQ. The CDR3 loop is CASSANSGSSYNEQFF. The CDR3 coding sequence is TGCGCCAGCAGCGCTAATAGCGGGAGCTCCTACAATGAGCAGTTCTTC.

This clone was seen only once. The CDR3 spells CATSVLAGGYKHEQFF. CDR3 sequence (DNA): TGTGCCACCAGTGTCCTAGCGGGAGGGTACAAGCATGAGCAGTTCTTC. The rearrangement links TRBV24-1 to TRBJ2-1, with 12 bases that match TRBD2. Germline trimming cut 5 bases from V and 8 bases from J; bases unmatched to any gene: 9. The CDR3 runs to 16 residues. Germline loops: CDR1 KGHDR, CDR2 SFDVKD.